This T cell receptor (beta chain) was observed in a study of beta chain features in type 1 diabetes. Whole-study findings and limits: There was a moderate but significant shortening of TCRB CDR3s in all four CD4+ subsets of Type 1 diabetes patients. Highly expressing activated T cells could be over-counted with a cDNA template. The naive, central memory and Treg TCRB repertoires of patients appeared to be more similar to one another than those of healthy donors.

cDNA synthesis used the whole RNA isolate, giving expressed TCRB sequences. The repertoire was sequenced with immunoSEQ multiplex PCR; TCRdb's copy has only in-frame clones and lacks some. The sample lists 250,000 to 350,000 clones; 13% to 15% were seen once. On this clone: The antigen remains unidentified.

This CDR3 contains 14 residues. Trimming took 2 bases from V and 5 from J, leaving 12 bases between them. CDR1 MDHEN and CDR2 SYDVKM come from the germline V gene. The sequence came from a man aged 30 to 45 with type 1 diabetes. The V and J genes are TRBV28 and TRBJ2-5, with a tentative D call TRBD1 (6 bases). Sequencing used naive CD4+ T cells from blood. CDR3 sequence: CASSLGQQRETQYF. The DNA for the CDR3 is TGTGCCAGCAGTTTAGGACAGCAAAGGGAGACCCAGTACTTC.